Shown below are 10 T cell receptor beta chains from a single sample sequenced in a study of T-cell reconstitution after alpha-beta-depleted transplantation in children. During its preparation, the TCRbeta library received unique molecular identifiers. TCRdb recomputed calls from the PCR reads with MiXCR, one row per CDR3 protein. The sample includes some 460,000 distinct CDR3 sequences, roughly 17% seen only once; the top ten take under 30%. The source material was PBMCs, mostly from graft donor cells, sampled 360 days after TCRalphabeta/CD19-depleted stem cell transplant. Receptor source: a boy in the first two years of life who had a stem cell transplant for Wiskott-Aldrich syndrome, so the T cells may come from the graft donor.

The rearrangement uses TRBV24-1 and TRBJ2-5, with 7 bases aligning to TRBD1. After removal of 4 bases from V and 3 bases from J, the junction contained 4 bases not matched to a gene. CDR1 and CDR2 from the germline V gene are KGHDR and SFDVKD. The CDR3 length is 14 residues. CDR3 nucleotides: TGTGCCACCAGTGACCGGACAGGAGAAGAGACCCAGTACTTC. Protein sequence: CATSDRTGEETQYF.

This clonotype was recorded a few times. The chain is built from TRBV5-6 and TRBJ2-2, with D maybe TRBD1 (5 bases). This CDR3 spans 16 amino acids. Germline V gives CDR1 SGHDT, CDR2 YYEEEE. V gave up 0 bases and J gave up 3 bases, with 12 bases separating them. In nucleotides, the CDR3 is TGTGCCAGCAGCTTGGCCTCTACAGGTTACACCGGGGAGCTGTTTTTT. It codes for CASSLASTGYTGELFF.

This clonotype has a handful of counts. The genes are TRBV9 and TRBJ2-5; TRBD2 might be the D (5 bases). Germline V gives CDR1 SGDLS, CDR2 YYNGEE. Trimming stripped 2 bases from V and 8 bases from J, with 10 bases between. The CDR3 totals 12 residues. This CDR3 is CASSVPRETQYF. The CDR3 DNA is TGTGCCAGCAGCGTCCCCCGGGAAACCCAGTACTTC.

J is TRBJ2-5 and V is TRBV6-1, with 7 bases matching TRBD1. The CDR3 extends over 15 amino acids. The germline gives CDR1 MNHNS, CDR2 SASEGT. J lost 1 base, V lost 5 bases, and 7 bases had no gene match. The CDR3 protein is CASSRGGAVQETQYF. CDR3 coding DNA: TGTGCCAGCAGTCGAGGGGGCGCGGTCCAAGAGACCCAGTACTTC.

In DNA form, the CDR3 reads TGCAGTGCTAGAGGACTCTCCTACGAGCAGTACTTC. This sequence encodes CSARGLSYEQYF. V and J are TRBV20-1 and TRBJ2-7; D not resolved. Germline V gives CDR1 DFQATT, CDR2 SNEGSKA (reference sequence). CDR3 size: 12 residues. Trimming left V 1 base short and J 0 bases short, with 4 bases between.

Comment on this clonotype: Relative to the germline gene, one junction end is altered; a read error may explain this. This sequence joins TRBV24-1 and TRBJ2-1, with 9 nucleotides matching TRBD2. Germline assignment: CDR1 KGHDR and CDR2 SFDVKD. The CDR3 sequence is 13 residues long. This CDR3 reads CASRAGGDNEQFF. The CDR3 DNA reads as TGTGCCTCCAGAGCGGGAGGAGACAATGAGCAGTTCTTC.

This clonotype was recorded a few times. The rearrangement joins TRBV29-1 to TRBJ2-5; a possible D gene is TRBD1 (7 bases). CDR1 is SQVTM and CDR2 is ANQGSEA in the germline V gene. This CDR3 region has 15 residues. Trimming stripped 0 bases from V and 5 bases from J, with 16 bases between. In DNA, the CDR3 is TGCAGCGTTGAAGATCCGAGGGGGCGGGGTGAGACCCAGTACTTC. Its protein is CSVEDPRGRGETQYF. Full variable domain (missing parts from reference TRBV29-1 and TRBJ2-5): SAVISQKPSRDICQRGTSLTIQCQVDSQVTMMFWYRQQPGQSLTLIATANQGSEATYESGFVIDKFPISRPNLTFSTLTVSNMSPEDSSIYLCSVEDPRGRGETQYFGPGTRLLVL.

This chain links TRBV12-3 or TRBV12-4 with TRBJ2-7; 10 bases align to TRBD1. V dropped 8 bases and J dropped 5; count of bases not matched to a gene: 9. The CDR3 has 14 amino acids. The CDR3 nucleotides read TGTGCCAGCCGTTACCGGGACAGGGGCGACGAGCAGTACTTC. Its translation: CASRYRDRGDEQYF.

V usage is TRBV10-3 and J usage is TRBJ2-1, with 9 bases lining up with TRBD2. Germline CDR1 and CDR2: ENHRY and SYGVKD. V lost 6 bases, J lost 1 base, and 4 bases stayed unmatched. CDR3 length equals 15 residues. CDR3 region: CAISGREGSYNEQFF. The CDR3 region has the DNA TGTGCCATCAGCGGGCGGGAGGGGTCCTACAATGAGCAGTTCTTC.

This clonotype turned up a few times. This chain links TRBV11-2 with TRBJ2-6; TRBD1 agrees at 10 bases. Germline-derived CDR1 and CDR2 are SGHAT and FQNNGV. The CDR3 loop spans 17 amino acids. J lost 0 bases, V lost 5 bases, and 4 bases had no gene match. This CDR3 is CASSGTGVFSGANVLTF. The CDR3 bases are TGTGCCAGCAGCGGGACAGGGGTTTTCTCTGGGGCCAACGTCCTGACTTTC.